This T cell receptor beta chain was documented in a study of T cell repertoires in cytomegalovirus infection (dated by TCRdb to the late 2010s). About the full investigation: Donor HLA type was relevant to the analysis, because carriage of CMV infection together with the matching HLA type was indicated by public TCR beta signatures.

Broader findings and caveats from the paper: The ex vivo response was dominated by HLA-C-restricted CMV-specific TCR beta clonotypes, which also provided the single most frequent clonotype in two of eight donors. In both this cohort and an independent approximately 370-donor cohort, the cumulative frequency of public TCR beta family members distinguished carriers of CMV infection plus the relevant HLA type.

TCRdb shows the sequencer as Illumina HiSeq 1500. TCRdb ran its own pipeline on the public reads, namely fastp trimming at Q25 and MiXCR clone calling, and kept in-frame beta chains. Rows with a matching CDR3 protein are joined into one entry that keeps the most common DNA and genes. The sample profile shows fewer than 550,000 distinct CDR3 sequences; approximately 30% of them were found once. The ten largest clones represent roughly 15% of the sample. Comment on this clonotype: Its target antigen remains unknown. No base quality information exists; no much larger clone differs at one position.

CDR1 and CDR2 were assigned from the germline V gene as ENHRY and SYGVKD. Relative to germline, V is missing 0 bases and J is missing 7 bases, with 1 base of the junction outside any gene match. The CDR3 sequence holds 15 residues, the cysteine and phenylalanine included. CDR3 DNA only is kept here, 45 bases in frame from base 1. Sequenced sample: PBMCs. This chain joins TRBV10-3 to TRBJ1-6, with 9 junctional bases fitting TRBD1. The clonotype was recovered from a human donor in good health (CMV status not recorded). Some clones in this sample may be carry-over from other donors' samples. At the DNA level, the sequence is TGTGCCATCAGTGAGTCCGGACAGGGGAATTCACCCCTCCACTTT. Its translation is CAISESGQGNSPLHF.